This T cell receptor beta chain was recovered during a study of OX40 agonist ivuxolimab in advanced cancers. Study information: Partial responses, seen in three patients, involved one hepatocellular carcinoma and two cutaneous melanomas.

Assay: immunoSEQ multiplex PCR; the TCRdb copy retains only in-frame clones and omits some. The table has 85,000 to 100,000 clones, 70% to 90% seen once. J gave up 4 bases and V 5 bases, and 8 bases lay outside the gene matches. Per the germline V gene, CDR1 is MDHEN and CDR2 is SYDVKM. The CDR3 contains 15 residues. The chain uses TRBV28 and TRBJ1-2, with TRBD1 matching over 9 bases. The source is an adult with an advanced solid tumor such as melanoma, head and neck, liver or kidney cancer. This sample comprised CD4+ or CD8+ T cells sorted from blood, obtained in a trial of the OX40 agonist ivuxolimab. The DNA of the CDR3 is TGTGCCAGCAGTCCCACAGGGGGCGGTAGCTATGGCTACACCTTC. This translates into CASSPTGGGSYGYTF.